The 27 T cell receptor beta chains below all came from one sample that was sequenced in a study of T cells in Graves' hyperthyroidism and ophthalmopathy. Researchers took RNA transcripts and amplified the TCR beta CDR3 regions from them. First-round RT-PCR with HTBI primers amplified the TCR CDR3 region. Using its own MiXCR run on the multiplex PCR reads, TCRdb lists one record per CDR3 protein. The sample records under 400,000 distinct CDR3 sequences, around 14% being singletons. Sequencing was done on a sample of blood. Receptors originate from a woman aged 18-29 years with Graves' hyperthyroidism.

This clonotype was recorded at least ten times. CDR3 DNA sequence: TGCGCCAGCAGCCCGGGCCGACAGGTTATGAACACTGAAGCTTTCTTT. It translates to CASSPGRQVMNTEAFF. The gene calls are TRBV5-1 and TRBJ1-1, with D possibly being TRBD1 (6 bases). The V end was cut by 4 bases, the J end by 0 bases, with 16 bases between. Germline CDR1 reads SGHRS; CDR2 reads YFSETQ. The CDR3 totals 16 residues.

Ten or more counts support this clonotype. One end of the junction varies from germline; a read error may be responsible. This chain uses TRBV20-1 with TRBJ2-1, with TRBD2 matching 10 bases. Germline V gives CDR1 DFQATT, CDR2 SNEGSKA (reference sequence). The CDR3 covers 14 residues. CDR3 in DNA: TGCAGTGCTCGAGAGAGACTAGCGGGCAATGAGCAGTTCTTC. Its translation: CSARERLAGNEQFF.

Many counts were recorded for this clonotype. The CDR3 protein is CSVVGGSSGNYGYTF. The CDR3 nucleotides are TGCAGCGTTGTGGGCGGCTCCTCTGGGAACTATGGCTACACCTTC. The chain uses TRBV29-1 and TRBJ1-2; the D is unclear. Trimming took off 4 bases at V and 2 bases at J, with 17 bases between the two ends. Germline CDR1 is SQVTM and CDR2 is ANQGSEA. CDR3 length: 15 residues.

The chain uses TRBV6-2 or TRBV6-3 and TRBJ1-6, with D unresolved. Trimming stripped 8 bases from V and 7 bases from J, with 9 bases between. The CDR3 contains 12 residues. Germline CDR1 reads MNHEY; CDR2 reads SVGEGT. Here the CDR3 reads CASRPPNSPLHF. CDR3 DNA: TGTGCCAGCCGGCCTCCCAATTCACCCCTCCACTTT.

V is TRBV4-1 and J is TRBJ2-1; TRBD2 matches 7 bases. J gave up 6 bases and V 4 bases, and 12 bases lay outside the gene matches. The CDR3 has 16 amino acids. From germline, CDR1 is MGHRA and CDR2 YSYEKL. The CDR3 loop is CASSRGVAGEGNEQFF. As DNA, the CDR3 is TGCGCCAGCAGCCGGGGGGTGGCGGGAGAGGGCAATGAGCAGTTCTTC.

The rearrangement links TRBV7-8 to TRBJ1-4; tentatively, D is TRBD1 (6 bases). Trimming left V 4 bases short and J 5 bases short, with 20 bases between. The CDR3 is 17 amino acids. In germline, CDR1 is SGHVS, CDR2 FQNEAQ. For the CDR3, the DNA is TGTGCCAGCAGCTCCCGTGCCCCCCGGGACATGAATGAAAAACTGTTTTTT. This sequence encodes CASSSRAPRDMNEKLFF.

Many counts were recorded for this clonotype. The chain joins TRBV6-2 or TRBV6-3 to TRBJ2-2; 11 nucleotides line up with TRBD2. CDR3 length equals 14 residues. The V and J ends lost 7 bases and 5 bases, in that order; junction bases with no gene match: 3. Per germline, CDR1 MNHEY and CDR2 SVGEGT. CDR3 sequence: CASNLAGGTGELFF. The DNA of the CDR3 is TGTGCCAGCAACCTAGCGGGAGGTACCGGGGAGCTGTTTTTT.

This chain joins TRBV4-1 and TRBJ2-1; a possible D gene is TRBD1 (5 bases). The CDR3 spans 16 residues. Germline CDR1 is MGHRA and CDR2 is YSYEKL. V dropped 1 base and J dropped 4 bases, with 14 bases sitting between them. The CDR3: CASSQAVGRQYNEQFF. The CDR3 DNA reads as TGCGCCAGCAGCCAAGCGGTGGGGCGGCAGTACAATGAGCAGTTCTTC.

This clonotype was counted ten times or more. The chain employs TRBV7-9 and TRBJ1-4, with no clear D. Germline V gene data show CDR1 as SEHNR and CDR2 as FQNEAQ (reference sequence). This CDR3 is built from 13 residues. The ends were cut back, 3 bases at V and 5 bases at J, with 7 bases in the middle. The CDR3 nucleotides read TGTGCCAGCAGCTTTGGACCCAATGAAAAACTGTTTTTT. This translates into CASSFGPNEKLFF.

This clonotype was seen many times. This chain's CDR3 is CASSRDWGTQYF. In DNA form, the CDR3 reads TGTGCCAGCAGTAGGGACTGGGGTACGCAGTATTTT. The chain employs TRBV6-2 or TRBV6-3 and TRBJ2-3; maybe TRBD2 (6 bases). Germline V gives CDR1 MNHEY, CDR2 SVGEGT. Trimming removed 5 bases from V and 8 bases from J, with 11 bases in between. This CDR3 spans 12 amino acids.

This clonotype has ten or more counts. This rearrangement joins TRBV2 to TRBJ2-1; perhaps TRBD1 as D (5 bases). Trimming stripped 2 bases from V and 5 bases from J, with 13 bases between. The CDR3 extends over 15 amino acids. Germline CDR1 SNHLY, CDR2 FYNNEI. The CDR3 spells CASSERQGGNNEQFF. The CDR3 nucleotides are TGTGCCAGCAGTGAAAGGCAGGGCGGCAACAATGAGCAGTTCTTC.

CDR3 in DNA: TGCGCCAGCAGTTTGTCGTCAGACAACACCGGGGAGCTGTTTTTT. Its translation: CASSLSSDNTGELFF. The chain recombines TRBV10-1 with TRBJ2-2, with no clear D. Trimming cost V 5 bases and J 2 bases, with 12 bases left between them. The CDR3 is 15 residues long. Germline CDR1 and CDR2: WNHNN and SYGVQD (reference sequence).

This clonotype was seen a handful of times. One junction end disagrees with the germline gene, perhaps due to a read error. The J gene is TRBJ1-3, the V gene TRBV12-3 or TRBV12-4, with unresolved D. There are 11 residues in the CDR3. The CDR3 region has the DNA TGTGCCAGCAGTTTAGGAAACACCGTATATTTT. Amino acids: CASSLGNTVYF.

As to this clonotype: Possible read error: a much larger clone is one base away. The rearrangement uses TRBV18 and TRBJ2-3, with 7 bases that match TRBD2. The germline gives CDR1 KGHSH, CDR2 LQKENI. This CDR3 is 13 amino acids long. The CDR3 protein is CAGSGLDADTQYF. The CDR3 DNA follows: TGTGCCGGCTCAGGACTAGATGCAGATACGCAGTATTTT.

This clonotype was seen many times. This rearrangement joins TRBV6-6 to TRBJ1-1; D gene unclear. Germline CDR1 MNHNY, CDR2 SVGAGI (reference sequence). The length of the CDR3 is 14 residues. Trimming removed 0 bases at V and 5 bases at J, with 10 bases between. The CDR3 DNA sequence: TGTGCCAGCAGTTACTCGGGGTTAGGGACTGAAGCTTTCTTT. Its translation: CASSYSGLGTEAFF.

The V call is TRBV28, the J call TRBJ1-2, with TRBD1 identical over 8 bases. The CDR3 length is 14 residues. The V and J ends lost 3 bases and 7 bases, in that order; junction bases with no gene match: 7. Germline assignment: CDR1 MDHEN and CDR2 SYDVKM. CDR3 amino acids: CASSFVGQGSGYTF. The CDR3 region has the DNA TGTGCCAGCAGTTTCGTCGGACAGGGCTCTGGCTACACCTTC.

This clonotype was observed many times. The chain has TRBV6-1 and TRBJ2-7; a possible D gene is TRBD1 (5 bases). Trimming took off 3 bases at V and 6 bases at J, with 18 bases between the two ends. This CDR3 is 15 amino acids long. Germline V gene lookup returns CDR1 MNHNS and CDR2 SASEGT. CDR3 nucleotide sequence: TGTGCCAGCAGTGATAGTCAGGGTTCTTCTTCCGAGCAGTACTTC. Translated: CASSDSQGSSSEQYF.

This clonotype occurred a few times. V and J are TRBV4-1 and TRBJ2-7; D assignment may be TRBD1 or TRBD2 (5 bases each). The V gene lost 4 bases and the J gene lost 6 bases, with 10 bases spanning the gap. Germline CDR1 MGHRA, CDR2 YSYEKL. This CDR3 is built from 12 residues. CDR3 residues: CASSLPGAEQYF. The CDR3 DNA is TGCGCCAGCAGCCTCCCCGGGGCCGAGCAGTACTTC.

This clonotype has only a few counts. CDR3 in amino acids: CASSPRQGRGDTQYF. CDR3 nucleotides: TGTGCCAGCAGTCCCCGACAGGGGAGAGGAGATACGCAGTATTTT. This chain connects TRBV27 to TRBJ2-3; 8 bases match TRBD1. This CDR3 spans 15 amino acids. Germline V gene sequence: CDR1 MNHEY, CDR2 SMNVEV (reference sequence). Trimming took 5 bases from V and 5 from J; bases not matched to a gene: 9.

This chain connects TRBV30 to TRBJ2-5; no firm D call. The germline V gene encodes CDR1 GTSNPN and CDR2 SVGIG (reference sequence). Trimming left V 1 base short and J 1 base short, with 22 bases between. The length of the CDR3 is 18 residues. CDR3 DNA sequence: TGTGCCTGGAGTGACTGGTTCGAAGGCGAGGCCCTCCAAGAGACCCAGTACTTC. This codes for CAWSDWFEGEALQETQYF.

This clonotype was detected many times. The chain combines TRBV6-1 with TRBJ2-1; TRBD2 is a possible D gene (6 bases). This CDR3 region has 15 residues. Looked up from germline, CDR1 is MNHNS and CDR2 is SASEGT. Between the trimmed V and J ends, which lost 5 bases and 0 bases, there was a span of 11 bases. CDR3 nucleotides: TGTGCCAGCAGTTCAGGACTAAACTCCTACAATGAGCAGTTCTTC. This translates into CASSSGLNSYNEQFF.

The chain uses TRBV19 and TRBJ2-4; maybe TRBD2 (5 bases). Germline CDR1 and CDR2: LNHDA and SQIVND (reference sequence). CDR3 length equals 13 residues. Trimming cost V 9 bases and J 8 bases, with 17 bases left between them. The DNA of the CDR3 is TGTGCCAGCTCCGGGGTTACCGGGGACATTCAGTACTTC. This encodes CASSGVTGDIQYF.

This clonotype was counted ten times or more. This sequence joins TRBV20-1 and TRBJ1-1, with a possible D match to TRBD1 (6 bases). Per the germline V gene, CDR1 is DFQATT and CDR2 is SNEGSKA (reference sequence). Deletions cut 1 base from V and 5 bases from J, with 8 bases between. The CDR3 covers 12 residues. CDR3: CSARGGQTEAFF. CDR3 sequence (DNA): TGCAGTGCTAGAGGGGGACAAACTGAAGCTTTCTTT.

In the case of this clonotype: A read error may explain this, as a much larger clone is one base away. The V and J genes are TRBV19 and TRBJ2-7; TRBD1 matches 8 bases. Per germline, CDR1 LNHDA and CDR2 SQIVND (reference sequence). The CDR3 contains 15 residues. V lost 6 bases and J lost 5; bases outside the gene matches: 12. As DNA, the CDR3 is TGTGCCAGTAGAAGTTTAGACAGGGGAGACCACGAGCAGTACTTC. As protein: CASRSLDRGDHEQYF.

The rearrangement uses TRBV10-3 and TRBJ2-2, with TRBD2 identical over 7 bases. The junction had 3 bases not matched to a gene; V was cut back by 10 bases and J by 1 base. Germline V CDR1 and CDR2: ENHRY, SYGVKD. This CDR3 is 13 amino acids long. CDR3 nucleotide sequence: TGTGCCACCCGGGGGGAGAACACCGGGGAGCTGTTTTTT. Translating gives CATRGENTGELFF.

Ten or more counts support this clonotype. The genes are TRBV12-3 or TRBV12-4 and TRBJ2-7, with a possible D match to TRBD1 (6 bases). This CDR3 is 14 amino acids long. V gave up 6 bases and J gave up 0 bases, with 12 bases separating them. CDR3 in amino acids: CASSQGQNSYEQYF. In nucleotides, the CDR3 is TGTGCCAGCAGCCAAGGACAGAACTCCTACGAGCAGTACTTC.

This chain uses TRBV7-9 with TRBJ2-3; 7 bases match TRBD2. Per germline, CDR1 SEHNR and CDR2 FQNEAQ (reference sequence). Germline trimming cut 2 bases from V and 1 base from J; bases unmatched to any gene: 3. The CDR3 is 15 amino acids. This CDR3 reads CASSLFGGGTDTQYF. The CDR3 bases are TGTGCCAGCAGCTTATTTGGGGGGGGCACAGATACGCAGTATTTT.